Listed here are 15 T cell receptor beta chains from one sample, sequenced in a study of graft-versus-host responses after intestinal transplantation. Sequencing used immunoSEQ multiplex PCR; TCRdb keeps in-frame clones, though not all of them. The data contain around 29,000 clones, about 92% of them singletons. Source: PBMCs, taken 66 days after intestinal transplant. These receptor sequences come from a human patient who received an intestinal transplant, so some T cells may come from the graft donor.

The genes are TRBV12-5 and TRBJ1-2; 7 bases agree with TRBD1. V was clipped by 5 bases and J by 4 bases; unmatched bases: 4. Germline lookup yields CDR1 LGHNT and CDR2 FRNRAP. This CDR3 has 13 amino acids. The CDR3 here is CASGGDRAYGYTF. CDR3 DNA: TGTGCTAGTGGTGGAGACAGGGCCTATGGCTACACCTTC.

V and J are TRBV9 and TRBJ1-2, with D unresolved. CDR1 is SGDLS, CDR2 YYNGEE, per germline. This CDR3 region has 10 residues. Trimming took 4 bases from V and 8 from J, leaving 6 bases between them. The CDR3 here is CASSNVGYTF. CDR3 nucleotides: TGTGCCAGCAGCAACGTGGGCTACACCTTC. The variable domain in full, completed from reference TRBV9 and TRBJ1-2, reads DSGVTQTPKHLITATGQRVTLRCSPRSGDLSVYWYQQSLDQGLQFLIQYYNGEERAKGNILERFSAQQFPDLHSELNLSSLELGDSALYFCASSNVGYTFGSGTRLTVV.

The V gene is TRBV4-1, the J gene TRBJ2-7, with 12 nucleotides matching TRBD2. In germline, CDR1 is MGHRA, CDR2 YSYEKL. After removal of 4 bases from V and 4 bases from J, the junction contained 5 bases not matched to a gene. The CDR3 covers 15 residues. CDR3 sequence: CASSPRGTSGYEQYF. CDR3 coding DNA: TGCGCCAGCAGCCCACGAGGGACTAGCGGGTACGAGCAGTACTTC.

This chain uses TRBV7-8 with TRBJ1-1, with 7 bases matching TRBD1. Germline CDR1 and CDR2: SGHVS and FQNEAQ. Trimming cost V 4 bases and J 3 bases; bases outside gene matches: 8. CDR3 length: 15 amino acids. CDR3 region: CASSYRGPTYTEAFF. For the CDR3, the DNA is TGTGCCAGCAGCTACAGGGGACCCACTTACACTGAAGCTTTCTTT.

The CDR3 loop is CASSLGIGPGELFF. The CDR3 DNA reads TGTGCCAGCAGCTTGGGCATCGGCCCCGGGGAGCTGTTTTTT. V is TRBV5-5 and J is TRBJ2-2; D unclear. Germline loops: CDR1 SGHKS, CDR2 YYEKEE (reference sequence). The ends were cut back, 0 bases at V and 6 bases at J, with 9 bases in the middle. The CDR3 sequence is 14 residues long.

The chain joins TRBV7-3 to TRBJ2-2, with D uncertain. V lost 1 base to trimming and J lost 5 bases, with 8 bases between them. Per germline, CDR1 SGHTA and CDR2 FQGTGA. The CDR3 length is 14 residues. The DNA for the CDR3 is TGTGCCAGCAGCTTAATGGGCCTTACCGGGGAGCTGTTTTTT. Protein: CASSLMGLTGELFF. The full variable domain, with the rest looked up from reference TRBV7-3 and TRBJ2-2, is GAGVSQTPSNKVTEKGKYVELRCDPISGHTALYWYRQSLGQGPEFLIYFQGTGAADDSGLPNDRFFAVRPEGSVSTLKIQRTERGDSAVYLCASSLMGLTGELFFGEGSRLTVL.

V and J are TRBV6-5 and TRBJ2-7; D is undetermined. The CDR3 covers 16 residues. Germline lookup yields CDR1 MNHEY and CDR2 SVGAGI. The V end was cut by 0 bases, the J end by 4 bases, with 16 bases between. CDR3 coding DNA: TGTGCCAGCAGTTACTCGATGGTTGCGGACCTTTACGAGCAGTACTTC. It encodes CASSYSMVADLYEQYF.

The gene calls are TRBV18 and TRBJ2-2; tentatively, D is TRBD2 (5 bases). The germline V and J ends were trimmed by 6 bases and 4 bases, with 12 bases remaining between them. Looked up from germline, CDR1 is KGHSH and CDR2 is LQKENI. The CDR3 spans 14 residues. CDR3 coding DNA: TGTGCCAGCTCCGAGACTAAAATCACCGGGGAGCTGTTTTTT. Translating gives CASSETKITGELFF. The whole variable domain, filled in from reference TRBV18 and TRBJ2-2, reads NAGVMQNPRHLVRRRGQEARLRCSPMKGHSHVYWYRQLPEEGLKFMVYLQKENIIDESGMPKERFSAEFPKEGPSILRIQQVVRGDSAAYFCASSETKITGELFFGEGSRLTVL.

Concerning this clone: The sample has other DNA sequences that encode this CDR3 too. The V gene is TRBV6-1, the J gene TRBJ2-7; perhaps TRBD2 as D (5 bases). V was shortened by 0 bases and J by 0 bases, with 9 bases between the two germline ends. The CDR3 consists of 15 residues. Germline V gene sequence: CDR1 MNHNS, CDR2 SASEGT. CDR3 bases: TGTGCCAGCAGTGAAGCGAGCGGAAGCTCCTACGAGCAGTACTTC. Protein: CASSEASGSSYEQYF.

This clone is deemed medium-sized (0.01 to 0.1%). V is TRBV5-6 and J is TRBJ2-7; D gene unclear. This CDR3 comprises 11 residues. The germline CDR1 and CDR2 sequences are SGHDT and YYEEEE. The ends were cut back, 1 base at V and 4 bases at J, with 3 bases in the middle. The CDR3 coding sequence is TGTGCCAGCAGCTTGACGTACGAGCAGTACTTC. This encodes CASSLTYEQYF.

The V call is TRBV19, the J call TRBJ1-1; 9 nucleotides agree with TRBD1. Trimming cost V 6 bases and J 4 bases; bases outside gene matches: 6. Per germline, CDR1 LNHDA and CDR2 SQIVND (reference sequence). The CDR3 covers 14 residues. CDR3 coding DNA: TGTGCCAGTAGCCAACAGGGGGCCGCCACTGAAGCTTTCTTT. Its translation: CASSQQGAATEAFF.

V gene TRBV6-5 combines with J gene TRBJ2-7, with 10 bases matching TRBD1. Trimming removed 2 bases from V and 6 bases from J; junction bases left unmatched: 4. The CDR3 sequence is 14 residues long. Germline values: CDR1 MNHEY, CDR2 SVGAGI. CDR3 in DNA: TGTGCCAGCAGTTACACGGGGACAGGGGTCGAGCAGTACTTC. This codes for CASSYTGTGVEQYF.

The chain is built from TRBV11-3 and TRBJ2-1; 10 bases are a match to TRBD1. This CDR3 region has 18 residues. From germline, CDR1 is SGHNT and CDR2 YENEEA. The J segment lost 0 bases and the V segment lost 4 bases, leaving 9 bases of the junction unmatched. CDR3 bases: TGTGCCAGCAGCTCCGACGCCGGGACAGGGGTCTCCTACAATGAGCAGTTCTTC. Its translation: CASSSDAGTGVSYNEQFF.

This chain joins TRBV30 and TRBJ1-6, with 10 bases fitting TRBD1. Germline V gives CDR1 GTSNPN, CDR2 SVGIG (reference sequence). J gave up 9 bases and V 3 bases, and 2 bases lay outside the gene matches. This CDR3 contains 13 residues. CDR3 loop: CAWSGDRGSPLHF. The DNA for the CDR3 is TGTGCCTGGAGCGGGGACAGGGGTTCACCCCTCCACTTT.

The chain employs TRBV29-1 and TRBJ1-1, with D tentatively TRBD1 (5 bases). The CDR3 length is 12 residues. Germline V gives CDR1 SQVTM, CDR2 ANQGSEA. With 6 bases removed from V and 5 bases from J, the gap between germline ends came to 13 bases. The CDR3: CSVASRGTEAFF. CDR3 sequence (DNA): TGCAGCGTCGCGTCTCGGGGGACTGAAGCTTTCTTT.